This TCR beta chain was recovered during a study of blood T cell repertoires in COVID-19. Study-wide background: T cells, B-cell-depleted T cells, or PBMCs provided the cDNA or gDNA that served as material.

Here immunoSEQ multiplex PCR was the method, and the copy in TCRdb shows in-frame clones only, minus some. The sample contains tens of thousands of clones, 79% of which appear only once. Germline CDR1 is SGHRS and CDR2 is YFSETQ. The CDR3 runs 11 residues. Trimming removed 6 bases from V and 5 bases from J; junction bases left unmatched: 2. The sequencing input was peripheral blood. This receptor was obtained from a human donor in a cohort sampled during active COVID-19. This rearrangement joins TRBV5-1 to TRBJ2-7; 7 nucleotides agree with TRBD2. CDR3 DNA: TGCGCCAGCACGGGGGGAGACGAGCAGTACTTC. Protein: CASTGGDEQYF.